This T cell receptor (beta chain) is from a study of T cell responses to AZD1222 COVID-19 vaccine. CDR1 LNHDA and CDR2 SQIVND come from the germline V gene (reference sequence). The CDR3 length is 14 residues. Unmatched junction bases numbered 9, after V lost 7 bases and J lost 3 bases. The data were produced by immunoSEQ multiplex PCR, yet TCRdb's version contains in-frame clones alone and is incomplete. The sample has around 130,000 clones, over 90% seen once. This clone has only a few counts. The origin of this receptor is an adult in good health. The material was peripheral blood, obtained on day 0 of AZD1222 vaccination. The rearrangement joins TRBV19 to TRBJ2-7, with 7 bases fitting TRBD1. The CDR3 protein is CASNPGTAFYEQYF. The CDR3 DNA reads as TGTGCCAGTAACCCCGGGACAGCCTTCTACGAGCAGTACTTC.